This TCR beta chain was recovered during a study of OX40 agonist ivuxolimab in advanced cancers. Study details: Ivuxolimab is an agonistic anti-OX40 (CD134) antibody, and patients were treated with it.

Study results and limitations: Undetermined was the antigen specificity of the expanded peripheral T cells.

Concerning this clone: Antigen unknown.

V was shortened by 0 bases and J by 2 bases, with 6 bases between the two germline ends. In germline, CDR1 is SGHRS, CDR2 YFSETQ. This CDR3 region has 13 residues. Profiled with immunoSEQ multiplex PCR; TCRdb holds only in-frame clones, not every one. The data show 80,000 to 100,000 clones, roughly 88% seen once. V usage is TRBV5-1 and J usage is TRBJ2-7, with a weak D call TRBD1 (5 bases). This clonotype was obtained from an adult with an advanced solid tumor such as melanoma, head and neck, liver or kidney cancer. The material sequenced was CD4+ or CD8+ T cells sorted from blood, taken in a trial of the OX40 agonist ivuxolimab. CDR3 region: CASSLGRAYEQYF. The CDR3 nucleotides read TGCGCCAGCAGCTTGGGCAGGGCCTACGAGCAGTACTTC.